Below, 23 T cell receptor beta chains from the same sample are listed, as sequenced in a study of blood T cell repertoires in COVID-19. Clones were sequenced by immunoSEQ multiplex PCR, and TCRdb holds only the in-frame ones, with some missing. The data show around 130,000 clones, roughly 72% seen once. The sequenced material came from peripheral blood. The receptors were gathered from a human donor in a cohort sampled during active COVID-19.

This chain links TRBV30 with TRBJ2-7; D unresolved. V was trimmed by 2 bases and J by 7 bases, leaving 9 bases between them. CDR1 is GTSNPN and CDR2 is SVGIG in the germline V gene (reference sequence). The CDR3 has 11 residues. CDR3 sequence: CAWSTMREQYF. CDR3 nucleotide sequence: TGTGCCTGGAGTACGATGAGAGAGCAGTACTTC. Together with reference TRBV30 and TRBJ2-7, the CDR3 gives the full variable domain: SQTIHQWPATLVQPVGSPLSLECTVEGTSNPNLYWYRQAAGRGLQLLFYSVGIGQISSEVPQNLSASRPQDRQFILSSKKLLLSDSGFYLCAWSTMREQYFGPGTRLTVT.

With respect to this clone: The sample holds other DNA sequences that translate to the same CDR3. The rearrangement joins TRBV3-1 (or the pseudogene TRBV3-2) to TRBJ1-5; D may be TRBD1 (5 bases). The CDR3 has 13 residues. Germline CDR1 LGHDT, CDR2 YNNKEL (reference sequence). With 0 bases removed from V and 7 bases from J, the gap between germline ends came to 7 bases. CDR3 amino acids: CASSQDTGQPQHF. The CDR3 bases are TGTGCCAGCAGCCAAGACACAGGACAGCCCCAGCATTTT.

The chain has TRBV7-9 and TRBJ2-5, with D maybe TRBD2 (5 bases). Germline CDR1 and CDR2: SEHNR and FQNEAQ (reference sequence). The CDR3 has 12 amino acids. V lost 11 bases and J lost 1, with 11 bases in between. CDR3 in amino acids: CAGTRLQETQYF. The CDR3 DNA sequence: TGTGCCGGAACTAGACTCCAAGAGACCCAGTACTTC. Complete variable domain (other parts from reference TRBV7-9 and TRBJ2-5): DTGVSQNPRHKITKRGQNVTFRCDPISEHNRLYWYRQTLGQGPEFLTYFQNEAQLEKSRLLSDRFSAERPKGSFSTLEIQRTEQGDSAMYLCAGTRLQETQYFGPGTRLLVL.

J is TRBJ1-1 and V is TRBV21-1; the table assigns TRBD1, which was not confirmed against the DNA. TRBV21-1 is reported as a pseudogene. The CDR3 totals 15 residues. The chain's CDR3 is CASSGKDRPNTEAFF. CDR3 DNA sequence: TGTGCCAGCAGCGGGAAAGACAGGCCGAACACTGAAGCTTTCTTT.

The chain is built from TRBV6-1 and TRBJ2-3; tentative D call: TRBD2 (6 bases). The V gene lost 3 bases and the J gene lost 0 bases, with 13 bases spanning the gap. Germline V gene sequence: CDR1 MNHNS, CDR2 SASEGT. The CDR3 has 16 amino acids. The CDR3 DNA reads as TGTGCCAGCAGTGATTGGGGACTTTCTAGCACAGATACGCAGTATTTT. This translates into CASSDWGLSSTDTQYF.

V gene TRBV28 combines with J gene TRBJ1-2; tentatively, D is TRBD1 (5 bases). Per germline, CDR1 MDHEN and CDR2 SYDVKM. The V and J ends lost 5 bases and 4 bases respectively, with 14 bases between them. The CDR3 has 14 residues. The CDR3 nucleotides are TGTGCCAGCAGTGAGACAGCCAGCATCTATGGCTACACCTTC. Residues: CASSETASIYGYTF.

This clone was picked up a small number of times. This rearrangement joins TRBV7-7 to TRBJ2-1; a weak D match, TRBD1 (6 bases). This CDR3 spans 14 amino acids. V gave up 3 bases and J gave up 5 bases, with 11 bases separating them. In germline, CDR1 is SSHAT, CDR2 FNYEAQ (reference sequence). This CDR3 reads CASSLTGTNNEQFF. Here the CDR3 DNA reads TGTGCCAGCAGCTTGACAGGCACTAACAATGAGCAGTTCTTC.

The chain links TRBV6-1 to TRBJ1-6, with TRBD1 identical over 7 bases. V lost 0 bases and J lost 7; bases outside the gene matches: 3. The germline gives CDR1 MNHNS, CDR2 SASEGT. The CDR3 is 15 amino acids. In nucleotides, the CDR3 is TGTGCCAGCAGTGAAGCTCGGGACAGAAATTCACCCCTCCACTTT. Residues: CASSEARDRNSPLHF.

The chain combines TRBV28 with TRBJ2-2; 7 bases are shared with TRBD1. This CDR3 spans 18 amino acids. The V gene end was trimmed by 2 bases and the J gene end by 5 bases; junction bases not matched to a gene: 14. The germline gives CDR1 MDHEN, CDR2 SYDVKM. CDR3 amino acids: CASSLLIRQGARTGELFF. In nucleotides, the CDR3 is TGTGCCAGCAGTTTACTCATCAGACAGGGTGCCCGAACCGGGGAGCTGTTTTTT.

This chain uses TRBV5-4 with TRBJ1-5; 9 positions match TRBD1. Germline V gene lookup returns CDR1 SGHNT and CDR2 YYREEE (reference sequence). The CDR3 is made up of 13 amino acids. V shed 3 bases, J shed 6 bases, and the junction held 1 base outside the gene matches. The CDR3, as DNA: TGTGCCAGCAGCTGGGACAGGGCTCAGCCCCAGCATTTT. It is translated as CASSWDRAQPQHF.

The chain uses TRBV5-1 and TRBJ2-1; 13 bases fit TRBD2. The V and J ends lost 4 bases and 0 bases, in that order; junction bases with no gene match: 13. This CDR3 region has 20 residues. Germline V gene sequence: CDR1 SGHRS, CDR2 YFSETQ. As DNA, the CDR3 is TGCGCCAGCAGCGTGAGACTAGCGGGGGGAGGGTTGGCCTCCTACAATGAGCAGTTCTTC. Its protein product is CASSVRLAGGGLASYNEQFF.

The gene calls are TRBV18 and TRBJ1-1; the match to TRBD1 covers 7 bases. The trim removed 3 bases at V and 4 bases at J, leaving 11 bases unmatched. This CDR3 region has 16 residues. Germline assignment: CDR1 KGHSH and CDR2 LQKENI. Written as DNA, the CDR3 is TGTGCCAGCTCACCTGAGAGGGGGCGAGGTAGCACTGAAGCTTTCTTT. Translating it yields CASSPERGRGSTEAFF.

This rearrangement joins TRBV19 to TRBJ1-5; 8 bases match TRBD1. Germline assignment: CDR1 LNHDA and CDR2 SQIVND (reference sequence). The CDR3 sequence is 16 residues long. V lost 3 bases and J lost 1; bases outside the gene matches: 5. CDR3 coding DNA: TGTGCCAGTAGTATGGGAAGACAGGGGAGCAATCAGCCCCAGCATTTT. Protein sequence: CASSMGRQGSNQPQHF.

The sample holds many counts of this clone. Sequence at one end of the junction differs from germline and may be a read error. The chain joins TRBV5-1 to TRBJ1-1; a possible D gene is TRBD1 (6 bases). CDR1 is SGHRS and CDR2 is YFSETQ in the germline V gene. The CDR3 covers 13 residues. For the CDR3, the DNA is TGCGCCAGCAGCTTGTTGGCGGACAGAGTTAGGAATTTT. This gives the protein CASSLLADRVRNF.

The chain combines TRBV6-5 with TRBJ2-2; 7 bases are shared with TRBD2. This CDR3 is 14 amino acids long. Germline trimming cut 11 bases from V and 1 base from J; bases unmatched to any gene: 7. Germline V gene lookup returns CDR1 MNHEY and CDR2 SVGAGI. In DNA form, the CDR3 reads TGTGCCGCCCAGCGGGGTATGAACACCGGGGAGCTGTTTTTT. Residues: CAAQRGMNTGELFF.

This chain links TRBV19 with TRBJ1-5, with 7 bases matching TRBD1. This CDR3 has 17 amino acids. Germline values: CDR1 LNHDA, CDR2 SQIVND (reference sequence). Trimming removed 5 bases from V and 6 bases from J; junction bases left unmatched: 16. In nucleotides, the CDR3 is TGTGCCAGTAGTTCCCCCGTCAGGGGGAGATCGGGTCAGCCCCAGCATTTT. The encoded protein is CASSSPVRGRSGQPQHF.

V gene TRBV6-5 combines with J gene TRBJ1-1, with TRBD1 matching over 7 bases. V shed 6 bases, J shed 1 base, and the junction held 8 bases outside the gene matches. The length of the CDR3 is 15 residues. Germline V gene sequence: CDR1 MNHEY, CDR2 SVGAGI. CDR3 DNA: TGTGCCAGCAGATTGCCAGGGGGTGCGAACACTGAAGCTTTCTTT. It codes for CASRLPGGANTEAFF.

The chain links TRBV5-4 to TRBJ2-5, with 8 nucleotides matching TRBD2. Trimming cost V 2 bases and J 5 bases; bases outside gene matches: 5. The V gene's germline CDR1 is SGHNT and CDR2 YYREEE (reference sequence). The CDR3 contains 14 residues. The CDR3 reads CASSFGTRGETQYF. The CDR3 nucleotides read TGTGCCAGCAGCTTCGGGACTAGGGGCGAGACCCAGTACTTC.

The CDR3 loop is CASSVGEGNEQFF. The CDR3 DNA sequence: TGTGCCAGCAGCGTAGGGGAGGGGAATGAGCAGTTCTTC. The chain links TRBV9 to TRBJ2-1; 7 bases line up with TRBD2. The CDR3 is 13 residues long. The trim removed 0 bases at V and 7 bases at J, leaving 1 base unmatched. The germline CDR1 and CDR2 sequences are SGDLS and YYNGEE.

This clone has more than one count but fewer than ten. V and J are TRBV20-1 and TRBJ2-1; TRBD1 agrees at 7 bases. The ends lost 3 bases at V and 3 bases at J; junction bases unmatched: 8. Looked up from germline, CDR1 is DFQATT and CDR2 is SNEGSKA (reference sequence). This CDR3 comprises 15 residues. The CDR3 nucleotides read TGCAGTGCTAGTGAGGGGGCTATTTACTACAATGAGCAGTTCTTC. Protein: CSASEGAIYYNEQFF.

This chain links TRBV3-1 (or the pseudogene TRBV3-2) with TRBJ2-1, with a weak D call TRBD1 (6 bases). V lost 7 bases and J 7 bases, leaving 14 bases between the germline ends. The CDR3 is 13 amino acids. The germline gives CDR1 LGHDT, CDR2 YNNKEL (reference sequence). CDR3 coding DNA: TGTGCCAGCACCTACAAACAGGGAAATGAGCAGTTCTTC. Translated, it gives CASTYKQGNEQFF.

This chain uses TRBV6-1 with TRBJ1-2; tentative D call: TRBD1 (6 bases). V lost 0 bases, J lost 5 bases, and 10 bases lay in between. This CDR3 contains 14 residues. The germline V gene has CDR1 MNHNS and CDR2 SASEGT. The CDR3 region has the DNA TGTGCCAGCAGTGAAGCGCGCCAGGGGTATGGCTACACCTTC. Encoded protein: CASSEARQGYGYTF.

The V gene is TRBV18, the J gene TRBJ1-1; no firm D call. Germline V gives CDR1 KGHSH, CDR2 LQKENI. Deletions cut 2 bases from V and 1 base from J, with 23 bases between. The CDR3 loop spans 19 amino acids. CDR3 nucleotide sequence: TGTGCCAGCTCACCAACGTCTCCAGGCCCGCCTGGTAAGAACACTGAAGCTTTCTTT. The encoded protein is CASSPTSPGPPGKNTEAFF.